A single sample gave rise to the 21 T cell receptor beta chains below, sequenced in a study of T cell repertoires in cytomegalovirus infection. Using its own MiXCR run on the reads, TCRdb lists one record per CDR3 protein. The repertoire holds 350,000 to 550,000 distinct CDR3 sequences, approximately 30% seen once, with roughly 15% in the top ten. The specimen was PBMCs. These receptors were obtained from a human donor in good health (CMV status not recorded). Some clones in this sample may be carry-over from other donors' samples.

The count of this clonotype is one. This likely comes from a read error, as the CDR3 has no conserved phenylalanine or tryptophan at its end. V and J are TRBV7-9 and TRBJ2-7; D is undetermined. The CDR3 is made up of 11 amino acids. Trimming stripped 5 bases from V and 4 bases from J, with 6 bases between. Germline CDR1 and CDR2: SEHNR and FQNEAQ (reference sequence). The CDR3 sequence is CASSPAYEQYS. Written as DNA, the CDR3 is TGTGCCAGCAGCCCAGCATACGAGCAGTACTCC.

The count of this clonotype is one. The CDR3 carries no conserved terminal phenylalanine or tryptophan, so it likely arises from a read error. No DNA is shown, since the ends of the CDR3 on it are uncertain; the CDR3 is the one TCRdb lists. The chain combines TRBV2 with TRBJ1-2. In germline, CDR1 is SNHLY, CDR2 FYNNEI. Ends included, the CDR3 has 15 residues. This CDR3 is CASSETRLANYGYTL.

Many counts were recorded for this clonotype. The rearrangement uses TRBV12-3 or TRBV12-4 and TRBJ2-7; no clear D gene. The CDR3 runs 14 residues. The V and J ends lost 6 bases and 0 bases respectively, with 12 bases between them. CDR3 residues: CASSSDLSSYEQYF. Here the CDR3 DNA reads TGTGCCAGCAGCTCCGACCTGAGCTCCTACGAGCAGTACTTC.

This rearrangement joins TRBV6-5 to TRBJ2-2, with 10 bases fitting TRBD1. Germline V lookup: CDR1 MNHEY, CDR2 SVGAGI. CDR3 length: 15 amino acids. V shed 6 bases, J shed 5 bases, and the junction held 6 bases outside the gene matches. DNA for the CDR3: TGTGCCAGCAGCGTGGACAGGGGGGGTACCGGGGAGCTGTTTTTT. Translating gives CASSVDRGGTGELFF.

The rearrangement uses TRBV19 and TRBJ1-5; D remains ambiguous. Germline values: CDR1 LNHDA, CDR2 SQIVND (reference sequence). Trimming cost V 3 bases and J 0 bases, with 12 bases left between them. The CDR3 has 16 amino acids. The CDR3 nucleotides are TGTGCCAGTAGTATCCTCGGTACTAATAGCAATCAGCCCCAGCATTTT. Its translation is CASSILGTNSNQPQHF.

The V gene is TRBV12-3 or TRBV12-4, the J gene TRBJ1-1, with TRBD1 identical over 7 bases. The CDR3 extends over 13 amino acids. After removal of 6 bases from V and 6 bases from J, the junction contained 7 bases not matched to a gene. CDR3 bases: TGTGCCAGCAGGCCGACAGGGTTCGCTGAAGCTTTCTTT. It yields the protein CASRPTGFAEAFF.

The chain's CDR3 is CASSESAESYEQYF. The CDR3 DNA is TGCGCCAGCAGTGAGTCGGCGGAATCCTACGAGCAGTACTTC. The V call is TRBV10-1, the J call TRBJ2-7, with unresolved D. The CDR3 consists of 14 residues. Trimming shortened V by 0 bases and J by 1 base, and 7 bases separated the two germline ends. Germline CDR1 reads WNHNN; CDR2 reads SYGVQD (reference sequence).

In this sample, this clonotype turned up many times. CDR3 in amino acids: CASSGGGSGTDTQYF. The CDR3 DNA reads TGTGCCAGCAGCGGGGGAGGCTCTGGCACAGATACGCAGTATTTT. The chain joins TRBV7-2 to TRBJ2-3; a possible D gene is TRBD2 (6 bases). Germline V gene lookup returns CDR1 SGHTA and CDR2 FQGNSA. V dropped 5 bases and J dropped 1 base, with 13 bases sitting between them. The CDR3 runs to 15 residues.

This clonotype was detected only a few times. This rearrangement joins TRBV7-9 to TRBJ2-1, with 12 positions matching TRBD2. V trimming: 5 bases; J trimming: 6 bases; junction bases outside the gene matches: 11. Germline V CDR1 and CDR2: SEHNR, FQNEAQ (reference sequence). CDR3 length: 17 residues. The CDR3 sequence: CASSLTSGGPLGNEQFF. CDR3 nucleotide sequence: TGTGCCAGCAGCCTTACTAGCGGGGGGCCTTTGGGCAATGAGCAGTTCTTC.

CDR3 loop: CASSLDSSQETQYF. The CDR3 nucleotides read TGTGCCAGCAGCTTAGATAGCAGTCAAGAGACCCAGTACTTC. The chain recombines TRBV7-9 with TRBJ2-5; D not certain. Trimming took 1 base from V and 2 from J, leaving 8 bases between them. This CDR3 region has 14 residues. Germline values: CDR1 SEHNR, CDR2 FQNEAQ (reference sequence).

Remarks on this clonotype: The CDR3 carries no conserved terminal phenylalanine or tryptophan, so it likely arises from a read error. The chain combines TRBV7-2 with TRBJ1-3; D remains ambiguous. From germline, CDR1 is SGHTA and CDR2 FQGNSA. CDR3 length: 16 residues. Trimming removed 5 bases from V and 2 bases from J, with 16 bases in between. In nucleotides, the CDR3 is TGTGCCAGCAGCCGCGGGTCCTCGAATCCTGGAAACACCATATATTTG. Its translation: CASSRGSSNPGNTIYL.

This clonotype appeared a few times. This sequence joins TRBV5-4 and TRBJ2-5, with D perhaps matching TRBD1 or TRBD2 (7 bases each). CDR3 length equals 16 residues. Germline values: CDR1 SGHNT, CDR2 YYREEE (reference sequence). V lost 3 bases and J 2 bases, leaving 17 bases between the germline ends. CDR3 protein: CASSSRNRGGQETQYF. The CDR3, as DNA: TGTGCCAGCAGCTCGCGAAACAGGGGAGGGCAAGAGACCCAGTACTTC.

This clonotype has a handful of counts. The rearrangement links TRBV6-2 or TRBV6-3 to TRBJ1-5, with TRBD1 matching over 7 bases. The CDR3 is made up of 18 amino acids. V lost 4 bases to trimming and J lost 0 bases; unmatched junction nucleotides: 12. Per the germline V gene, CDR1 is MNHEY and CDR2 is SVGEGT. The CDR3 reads CASSSPGQISYSNQPQHF. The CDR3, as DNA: TGTGCCAGCAGTTCCCCGGGACAGATTTCCTATAGCAATCAGCCCCAGCATTTT.

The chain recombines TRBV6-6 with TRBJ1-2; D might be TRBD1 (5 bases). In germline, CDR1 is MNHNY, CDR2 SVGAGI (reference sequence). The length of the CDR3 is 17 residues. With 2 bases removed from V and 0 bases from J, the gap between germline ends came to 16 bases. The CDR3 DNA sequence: TGTGCCAGCAGTTACCGAGGCTCAGGGCCCTCTAACTATGGCTACACCTTC. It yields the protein CASSYRGSGPSNYGYTF.

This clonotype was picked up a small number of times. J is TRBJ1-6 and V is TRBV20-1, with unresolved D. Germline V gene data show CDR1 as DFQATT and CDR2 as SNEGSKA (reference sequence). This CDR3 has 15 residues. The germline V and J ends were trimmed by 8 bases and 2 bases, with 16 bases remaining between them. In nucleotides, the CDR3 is TGCAGTACCGTTAGGGATTTCGCCTATAATTCACCCCTCCACTTT. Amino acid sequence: CSTVRDFAYNSPLHF.

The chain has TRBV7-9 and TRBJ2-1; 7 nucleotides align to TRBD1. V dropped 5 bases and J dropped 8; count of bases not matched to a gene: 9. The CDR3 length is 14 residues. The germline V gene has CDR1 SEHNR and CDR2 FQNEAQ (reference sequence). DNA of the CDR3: TGTGCCAGCAGCCCAGGGACAGCCTGGCATGAGCAGTTCTTC. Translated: CASSPGTAWHEQFF.

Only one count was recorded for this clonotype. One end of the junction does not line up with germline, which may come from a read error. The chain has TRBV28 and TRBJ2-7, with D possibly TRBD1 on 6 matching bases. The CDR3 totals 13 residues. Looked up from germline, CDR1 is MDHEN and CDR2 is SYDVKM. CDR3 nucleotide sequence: TGTGTCAGCAGCCCTACAGGGTCCCACGAGCAGTACTTC. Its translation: CVSSPTGSHEQYF.

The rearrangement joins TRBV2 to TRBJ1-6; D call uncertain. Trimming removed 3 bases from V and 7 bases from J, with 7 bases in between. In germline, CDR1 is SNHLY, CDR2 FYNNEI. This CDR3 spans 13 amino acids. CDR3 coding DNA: TGTGCCAGCAGTGAGGAGTTCAATTCACCCCTCCACTTT. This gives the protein CASSEEFNSPLHF.

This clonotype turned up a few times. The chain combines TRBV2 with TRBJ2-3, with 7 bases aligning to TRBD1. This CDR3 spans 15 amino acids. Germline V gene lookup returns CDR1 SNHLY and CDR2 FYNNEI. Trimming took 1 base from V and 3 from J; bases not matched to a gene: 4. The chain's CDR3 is CASSEEDRVTDTQYF. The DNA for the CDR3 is TGTGCCAGCAGTGAAGAAGACAGGGTAACAGATACGCAGTATTTT.

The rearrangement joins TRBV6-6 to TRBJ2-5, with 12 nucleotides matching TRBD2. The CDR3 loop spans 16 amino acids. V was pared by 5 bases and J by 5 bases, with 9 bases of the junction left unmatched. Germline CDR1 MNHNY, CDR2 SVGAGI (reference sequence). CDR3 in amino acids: CASSDPTSGGFETQYF. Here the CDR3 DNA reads TGTGCCAGCAGTGATCCGACTAGCGGGGGTTTTGAGACCCAGTACTTC.

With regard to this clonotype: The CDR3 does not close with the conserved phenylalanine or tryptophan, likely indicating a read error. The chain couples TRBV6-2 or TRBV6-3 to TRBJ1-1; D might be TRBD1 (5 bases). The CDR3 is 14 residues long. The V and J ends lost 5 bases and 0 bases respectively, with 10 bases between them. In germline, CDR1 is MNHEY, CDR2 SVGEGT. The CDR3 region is CASSDHRMNTEAFL. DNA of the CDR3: TGTGCCAGCAGTGATCACAGGATGAACACTGAAGCTTTCTTG.